A selection of T cell receptor beta chains follows, all from one sample in a study of T cell repertoires in cytomegalovirus infection. TCRdb re-called the reads through MiXCR, storing one row per CDR3 protein. The sample contains 45,000 to 75,000 distinct CDR3 sequences, 25% to 40% of which appear only once. No antigen has been assigned to these receptors. Sequenced sample: PBMCs, sequenced either directly or after in vitro stimulation (not recorded which). All receptors come from a human donor in good health (CMV status not recorded). Some clones in this sample may be carry-over from other donors' samples. Both conserved end residues are part of each CDR3. The D gene is left open where the match is weak. Part of the rows lack a size; the others show once, few, many or a class for expanded clones.

cdr3_nt: TGCAGTGCTAGACGGATAGCCTACGAGCAGTACTTC
cdr3_aa: CSARRIAYEQYF
d_call: .
j_call: TRBJ2-7
clone_size: .
v_call: TRBV20-1

cdr3_nt: TGTGCCAGCAGCTTCGCCCCGTTCGCGACGCCCCTCCACTTT
cdr3_aa: CASSFAPFATPLHF
d_call: .
j_call: TRBJ1-6
clone_size: many
v_call: TRBV7-2

cdr3_nt: TGTGCCAGCAGCCGTTCTAGCGGGGCCTACGAGCAGTACTTC
cdr3_aa: CASSRSSGAYEQYF
d_call: TRBD2
j_call: TRBJ2-7
clone_size: many
v_call: TRBV7-2

cdr3_nt: TGCGCCAGCAGTCGGGCAGCCCACACAGATACGCAGTATTTT
cdr3_aa: CASSRAAHTDTQYF
d_call: .
j_call: TRBJ2-3
clone_size: .
v_call: TRBV23-1

cdr3_nt: TGCGCCAGCAGTCTGGATAGTGTCTATGGCTACACCTTC
cdr3_aa: CASSLDSVYGYTF
d_call: .
j_call: TRBJ1-2
clone_size: .
v_call: TRBV23-1

cdr3_nt: TGTGCCAGCAGTTCCGGGGCAGGGGACATTTCATTCGATCAGCCCCAGCATTTT
cdr3_aa: CASSSGAGDISFDQPQHF
d_call: .
j_call: TRBJ1-5
clone_size: .
v_call: TRBV12-3/TRBV12-4

cdr3_nt: TGTGCCAGCAGCTTGTTCGGACGCCGCAGTGTCCACGAGCAGTACTTC
cdr3_aa: CASSLFGRRSVHEQYF
d_call: .
j_call: TRBJ2-7
clone_size: .
v_call: TRBV7-9

cdr3_nt: TGTGCCAGCAGCTACAATGTGGACGGCGAGCAGTACTTC
cdr3_aa: CASSYNVDGEQYF
d_call: .
j_call: TRBJ2-7
clone_size: few
v_call: TRBV7-2

cdr3_nt: TGTGCCAGCAGCCAAGAACCACGTGGCTACACCTTC
cdr3_aa: CASSQEPRGYTF
d_call: .
j_call: TRBJ1-2
clone_size: few
v_call: TRBV3-1

cdr3_nt: TGTGCCAGCAGTACACACGGACAGGTCACAGATACGCAGTATTTT
cdr3_aa: CASSTHGQVTDTQYF
d_call: TRBD1
j_call: TRBJ2-3
clone_size: .
v_call: TRBV6-1

cdr3_nt: TGTGCCAGCAGCTTTTATCCTGGTGAGCAGTTCTTC
cdr3_aa: CASSFYPGEQFF
d_call: .
j_call: TRBJ2-1
clone_size: many
v_call: TRBV5-4

cdr3_nt: TGCAGTGCTAGTATCCCAGTCATAAACTCCTACAATGAGCAGTTCTTC
cdr3_aa: CSASIPVINSYNEQFF
d_call: .
j_call: TRBJ2-1
clone_size: .
v_call: TRBV20-1

cdr3_nt: TGTGCCAGCAGTTACTCGATCGGAGGATCTAACTATGGCTACACCTTC
cdr3_aa: CASSYSIGGSNYGYTF
d_call: .
j_call: TRBJ1-2
clone_size: .
v_call: TRBV6-5

cdr3_nt: TGTGCCAGCAGCGGAATAGGGGGGACAGGGGTCTACACCTTC
cdr3_aa: CASSGIGGTGVYTF
d_call: TRBD1
j_call: TRBJ1-2
clone_size: .
v_call: TRBV9

cdr3_nt: TGTGCCAGCAGCGATCAGGGGATCGGCACTGAAGCTTTCTTT
cdr3_aa: CASSDQGIGTEAFF
d_call: .
j_call: TRBJ1-1
clone_size: .
v_call: TRBV5-4

cdr3_nt: TGTGCCAGCAGTGTGTTTGGACTAGGTGCTGAGCAGTTCTTC
cdr3_aa: CASSVFGLGAEQFF
d_call: TRBD2
j_call: TRBJ2-1
clone_size: .
v_call: TRBV27

cdr3_nt: TGTGCCAGCAGCTTTACAGGGGATCAGCCCCAGCATTTT
cdr3_aa: CASSFTGDQPQHF
d_call: TRBD1
j_call: TRBJ1-5
clone_size: .
v_call: TRBV7-2

cdr3_nt: TGTGCCAGCAGCTCCTTAAACCGGGACGGATATAATTCACCCCTCCACTTT
cdr3_aa: CASSSLNRDGYNSPLHF
d_call: .
j_call: TRBJ1-6
clone_size: .
v_call: TRBV7-9

cdr3_nt: TGTGCCAGCAGACCGACTAGCGGGGTCGGAGGTACGCAGTATTTT
cdr3_aa: CASRPTSGVGGTQYF
d_call: TRBD2
j_call: TRBJ2-3
clone_size: many
v_call: TRBV7-2

cdr3_nt: TGTGCCAGCACCCCAACGGCGTTCGGAAACACCATATATTTT
cdr3_aa: CASTPTAFGNTIYF
d_call: .
j_call: TRBJ1-3
clone_size: .
v_call: TRBV12-3/TRBV12-4

cdr3_nt: TGTGCTAGTGGTTTGGTACTGGCTAGCGGGGGTTTCGGGAGAGATACGCAGTATTTT
cdr3_aa: CASGLVLASGGFGRDTQYF
d_call: TRBD2
j_call: TRBJ2-3
clone_size: .
v_call: TRBV12-5